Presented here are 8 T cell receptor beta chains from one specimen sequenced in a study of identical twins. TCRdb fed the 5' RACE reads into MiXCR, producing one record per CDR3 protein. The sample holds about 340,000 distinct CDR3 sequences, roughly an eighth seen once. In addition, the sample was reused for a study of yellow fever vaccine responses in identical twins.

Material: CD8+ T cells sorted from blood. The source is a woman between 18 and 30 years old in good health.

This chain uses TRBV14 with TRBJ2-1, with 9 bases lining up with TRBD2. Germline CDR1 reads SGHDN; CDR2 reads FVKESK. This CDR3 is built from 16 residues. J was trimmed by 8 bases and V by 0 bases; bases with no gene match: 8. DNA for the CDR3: TGTGCCAGCAGCCAAGATCGGGTAGCGGGAGTCCATGAGCAGTTCTTC. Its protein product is CASSQDRVAGVHEQFF.

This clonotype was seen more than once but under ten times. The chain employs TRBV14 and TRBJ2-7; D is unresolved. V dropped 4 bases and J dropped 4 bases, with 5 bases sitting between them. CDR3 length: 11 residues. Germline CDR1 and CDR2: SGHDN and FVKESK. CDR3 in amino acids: CASSRQYEQYF. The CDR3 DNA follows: TGTGCCAGCAGCCGCCAGTACGAGCAGTACTTC.

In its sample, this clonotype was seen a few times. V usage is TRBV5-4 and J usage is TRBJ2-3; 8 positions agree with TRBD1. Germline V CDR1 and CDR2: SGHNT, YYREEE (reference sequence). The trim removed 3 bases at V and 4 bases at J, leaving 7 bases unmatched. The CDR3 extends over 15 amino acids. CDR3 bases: TGTGCCAGCAGCTATGGACAGGGTTTATCAGATACGCAGTATTTT. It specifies CASSYGQGLSDTQYF.

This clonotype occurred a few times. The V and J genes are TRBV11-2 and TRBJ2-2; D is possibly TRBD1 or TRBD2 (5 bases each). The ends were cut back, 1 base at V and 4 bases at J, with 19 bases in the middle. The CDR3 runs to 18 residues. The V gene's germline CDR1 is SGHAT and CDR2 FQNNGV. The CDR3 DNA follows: TGTGCCAGCAGCTTAGGAGGTGGGGACCTTATGTCCACCGGGGAGCTGTTTTTT. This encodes CASSLGGGDLMSTGELFF.

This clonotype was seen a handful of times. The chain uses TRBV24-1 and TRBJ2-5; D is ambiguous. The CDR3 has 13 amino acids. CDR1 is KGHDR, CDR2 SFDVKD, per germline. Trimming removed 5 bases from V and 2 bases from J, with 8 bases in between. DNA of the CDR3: TGTGCCACCAGTGGCCGAAATCAAGAGACCCAGTACTTC. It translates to CATSGRNQETQYF.

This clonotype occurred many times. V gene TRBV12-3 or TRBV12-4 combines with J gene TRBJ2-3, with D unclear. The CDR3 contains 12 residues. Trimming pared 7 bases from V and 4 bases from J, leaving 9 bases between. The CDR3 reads CASTPTPDTQYF. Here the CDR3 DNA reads TGTGCCAGCACCCCAACCCCAGATACGCAGTATTTT.

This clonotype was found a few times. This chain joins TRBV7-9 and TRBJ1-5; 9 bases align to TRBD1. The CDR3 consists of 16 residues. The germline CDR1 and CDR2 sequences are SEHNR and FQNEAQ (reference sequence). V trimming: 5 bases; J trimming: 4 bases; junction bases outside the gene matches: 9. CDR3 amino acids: CASSAGQGSLNQPQHF. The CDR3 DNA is TGTGCCAGCAGCGCCGGACAGGGGAGTTTAAATCAGCCCCAGCATTTT. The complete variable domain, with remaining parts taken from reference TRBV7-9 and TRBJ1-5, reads DTGVSQNPRHKITKRGQNVTFRCDPISEHNRLYWYRQTLGQGPEFLTYFQNEAQLEKSRLLSDRFSAERPKGSFSTLEIQRTEQGDSAMYLCASSAGQGSLNQPQHFGDGTRLSIL.

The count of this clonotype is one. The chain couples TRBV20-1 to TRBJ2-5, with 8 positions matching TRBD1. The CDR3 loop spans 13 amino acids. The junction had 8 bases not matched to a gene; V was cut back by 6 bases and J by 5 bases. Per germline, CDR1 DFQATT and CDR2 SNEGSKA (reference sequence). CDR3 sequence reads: CSATTGEGETQYF. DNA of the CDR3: TGCAGTGCAACGACAGGGGAAGGGGAGACCCAGTACTTC.